This T cell receptor (beta chain) stems from a study of OX40 agonist ivuxolimab in advanced cancers. Study-level points and caveats: Compared with CD4+, CD8+ T cells on average had more expanded clones.

As concerns this clone: The antigen is undetermined.

V gave up 6 bases and J gave up 2 bases, with 6 bases separating them. The CDR3 extends over 12 amino acids. The V gene's germline CDR1 is SNHLY and CDR2 FYNNEI. Generated by immunoSEQ multiplex PCR, the TCRdb table keeps only in-frame clones and is missing some. The sample contains some 84,000 clones, nearly 90% of which appear only once. The sequence derives from an adult with an advanced solid tumor such as melanoma, head and neck, liver or kidney cancer. This rearrangement joins TRBV2 to TRBJ2-3; TRBD1 or TRBD2 may be the D gene (5 bases each). Specimen: CD4+ or CD8+ T cells sorted from blood, collected in a trial of the OX40 agonist ivuxolimab. Here the CDR3 reads CASRGDTDTQYF. DNA of the CDR3: TGTGCCAGCAGGGGGGACACAGATACGCAGTATTTT.